A selection of T cell receptor beta chains follows, all from one sample in a study of vaccination effects on CD4 cells after COVID-19. For these TCRs, the target antigens are not known. The assay was immunoSEQ multiplex PCR, and TCRdb's table has in-frame clones only and misses some. The repertoire includes tens of thousands of clones, more than 75% of them detected once, and approximately 10% sits in the top ten. The sample consisted of CD4+ T cells from PBMCs cultured without peptide, taken before COVID-19 vaccination. All receptors derive from a human donor who had a prior SARS-CoV-2 infection. The CDR3 runs from the conserved cysteine through the conserved F or W. Each record gives: V gene, D gene, clone size, J gene, CDR3 DNA, CDR3 protein. The D gene is left open where the match is weak. Clone size is shown for a subset of rows, as once, few, many or a class of expanded clone.

>TRBV7-3|.|.|TRBJ1-2
TGTGCCAGCAGCTCACTGGACAGTGATGGCTACACCTTC
CASSSLDSDGYTF
>TRBV4-1|.|.|TRBJ1-1
TGCGCCAGCAGCCATATCGGGAACCGTGAAGCTTTCTTC
CASSHIGNREAFF
>TRBV5-6|.|.|TRBJ1-4
TGTGCCAGCAGCTTTAACTCAGACACGGTTAATGAAAAACTGTTTTTT
CASSFNSDTVNEKLFF
>TRBV5-4|TRBD1|.|TRBJ1-2
TGTGCCAGCAGCTTGGGGACAGGGGATAATGGCTACACCTTC
CASSLGTGDNGYTF
>TRBV9|TRBD2|.|TRBJ2-1
TGTGCCAGCAGCGGGGGTAGCGGGACCCACAATGAGCAGTTCTTC
CASSGGSGTHNEQFF
>TRBV5-1|.|few|TRBJ2-2
TGCGCCAGCAAGCTAGACGCGAACACCGGGGAGCTGTTTTTT
CASKLDANTGELFF
>TRBV2|TRBD1|.|TRBJ2-7
TGTGCCAGCAGCCCCAAGACAGGGGTTGGGGAGCAGTACTTC
CASSPKTGVGEQYF
>TRBV27|.|.|TRBJ1-1
TGTGCCAGCAGTTTATTTTCAGTTTTTGCGACTGAAGCTTTCTTT
CASSLFSVFATEAFF
>TRBV5-4|TRBD2|once|TRBJ2-1
TGTGCCAGCAGCTTTGGTTTTGGCGGGGGGGCGGTTTTTCCTGAGCAGTTCTTC
CASSFGFGGGAVFPEQFF
>TRBV4-2|TRBD1|.|TRBJ1-5
TGTGCCAGCAGCCCGTTACCGGGACAGGGGACAAGCAATCAGCCCCAGCATTTT
CASSPLPGQGTSNQPQHF
>TRBV10-3|TRBD1|.|TRBJ2-7
TGTGCCTCCTCCCGGGACAGACCCTCTGAGCAGTACTTC
CASSRDRPSEQYF
>TRBV30|TRBD1|.|TRBJ1-6
TGTGCCTGGTCGGGACAGACCTTTTCGCGCAATTCACCCCTCCACTTT
CAWSGQTFSRNSPLHF
>TRBV7-3|.|once|TRBJ2-3
TGTGCCAGCAGCTTACCTCCCACAGATACGCAGTATTTT
CASSLPPTDTQYF
>TRBV4-1|.|.|TRBJ2-3
TGCGCCAGCAGCCAAGAAGGGCGGACCATCAACACAGATACGCAGTATTTT
CASSQEGRTINTDTQYF
>TRBV2|TRBD1|.|TRBJ1-2
TGTGCCAGCATATTCGATTCGGGACAGGGGCTACCGTATGGCTACACCTTC
CASIFDSGQGLPYGYTF
>TRBV11-2|.|.|TRBJ1-1
TGTGCCAGCAGCTTAGGCAGGTTGAATGTGCTCATGAACACTGAAGCTTTCTTT
CASSLGRLNVLMNTEAFF
>TRBV7-9|.|.|TRBJ2-1
TGTGCCAGCAGCCCGGGTTTAGGGCTAACCTACAATGAGCAGTTCTTC
CASSPGLGLTYNEQFF
>TRBV24-1|TRBD2|.|TRBJ2-7
TGTGCCACCAGTGGGCCGAACTCGCCAAAACTCGGACTAGACTACGAGCAGTACTTC
CATSGPNSPKLGLDYEQYF
>TRBV5-1|TRBD2|.|TRBJ2-1
TGCGCCAGCAGCCTCACTAGCGGGATTTACAATGAGCAGTTCTTC
CASSLTSGIYNEQFF
>TRBV24-1|TRBD1|.|TRBJ2-1
TGTGCCACTAACCCGGGACAGGGGTCCTACAATGAGCAGTTCTTC
CATNPGQGSYNEQFF
>TRBV5-5|.|.|TRBJ2-3
TGTGCCAGCAGCTTGTTTAGGATTTCGGATACGCAGTATTTT
CASSLFRISDTQYF